Sequencing of this TCR beta chain was carried out in a study of breast tumors, draining lymph nodes, adjacent tissues (dated by TCRdb to 2015 to 2016). Study-level background: The study compared TCR beta repertoires across tumor, adjacent nontumor tissue and axillary lymph nodes from breast cancer patients. The study was designed to assess the relationships and possible T-cell exchange between tumor, surrounding tissue and draining lymph node repertoires in human breast cancer.

The axillary draining lymph nodes of breast cancer patients were the source of the lymph node samples. As for this clonotype: The specificity of this receptor is unknown. The germline gene is not matched at one end of the junction; a read error may be the cause.

CDR1 and CDR2 (MNHNY, SVGAGI) derive from the germline V gene (reference sequence). The CDR3 runs 16 residues from the cysteine to the phenylalanine. Solely the CDR3 DNA is kept, with 48 bases framed from the first base. What the study reported, not specific to this receptor: The data were judged consistent with most tumor T cells deriving from the lymph node and then expanding within tumor tissue. Tumor T-cell repertoires showed less diversity than lymph node repertoires and more diversity than nontumor tissue repertoires, and tumor T-cell repertoires showed preferential V and J gene usage. The study presented the conclusion that tumor T cells originate in lymph nodes as consistent with a hypothesis, not as something directly demonstrated. In luminal-like breast cancer, tumor and nontumor tissue repertoires resembled each other significantly more than in basal-like breast cancer.

The sequencer listed for this sample is Illumina HiSeq 2000. Multiplex PCR amplification was used to build the TCR beta chain libraries. High-throughput sequencing was used to analyze the amplified TCR beta chain products. TCRdb reprocessing: public reads trimmed at Q25 with fastp, clones called with MiXCR, in-frame beta chains kept. Each entry is one CDR3 protein sequence, shown with its most common DNA and genes. For this sample the table gives around 300,000 distinct CDR3 sequences, of which 30% to 35% were detected only once. Of the sample, under 1.2% is held by the ten largest clones. The source of this sequence is a female donor with breast cancer. Some clones in this sample may be carry-over from other donors' samples. The chain links TRBV6-6 with TRBJ2-3; too little of a D gene remains to name it. Sequenced input: axillary lymph node tissue. The DNA sequence is given as TGTGCCAGCAGTCACTCGAAGAAGTCGGGCACAGATACGCAGTGTTTT. It translates to CASSHSKKSGTDTQCF.